In this sample, the clone carrying this T cell receptor beta chain turned up once. The entry originates in a study of T cells in tuberculosis. Study-level background: The T cells targeted glucose monomycolate, a mycobacterial lipid, via CD1B.

Cells were sorted from thawed PBMC rested overnight and stained with GMM-loaded CD1B tetramer, viability dye and anti-CD3. The lipid loaded on the CD1B tetramers was C32 glucose monomycolate from Rhodococcus equi. Tetramer-sorted PBMC had been CD14 monocyte-depleted before freezing. Losses at the gene ends were 1 base for V and 1 base for J; bases not matched to a gene: 11. Germline V lookup: CDR1 SGHVS, CDR2 FNYEAQ. The CDR3 is made up of 19 amino acids. No alpha-beta pairing information exists for these sequences. TCRdb's table, derived via immunoSEQ multiplex PCR, lists solely in-frame clones and lacks some. The table includes some 90,000 clones, roughly 93% detected once.

This TCR came from an adult woman with latent tuberculosis. Sequencing was done on a sample of CD1b-GMM tetramer-negative cells sorted from PBMCs. This chain connects TRBV7-6 to TRBJ2-7; 12 bases are a match to TRBD2. CDR3 residues: CASSLVGAASGGDSYEQYF. The CDR3 nucleotides are TGTGCCAGCAGCTTAGTTGGTGCCGCTAGCGGGGGGGATTCCTACGAGCAGTACTTC.